This T cell receptor beta chain was recorded in a study of post-analysis software for immune sequencing data (dated by TCRdb to about 2015). For the study in its entirety: Disease courses on record covered relapsing-remitting, secondary progressive and progressive-relapsing multiple sclerosis, though some patients had no subtype annotation. The patient repertoires were compared against 10 to 12 previously published healthy control repertoires obtained from donors aged roughly 6 to 28 years. A subset of samples was prepared in parallel using single-end sample barcoding, then pooled and co-amplified after Illumina adapter ligation.

CDR1 SGHTA and CDR2 FQGNSA are derived from the germline V gene. Trimming takes 1 base from V and 0 bases from J, and the germline ends sit 8 bases apart. The CDR3 covers 15 residues, taking in both the cysteine and the phenylalanine. Kept here is only the CDR3 DNA, which spans 45 bases and is read in frame from base 1. TCR beta repertoires were profiled from peripheral blood of roughly twelve young patients with multiple sclerosis to demonstrate the VDJtools post-analysis software. The multiple sclerosis patients were children and adolescents ranging in age from about 6 to 17 years. This clonotype was counted a few times. The antigen it recognizes is unknown. No base-level quality is on record; no much larger clone is a single base apart. Study-level results and caveats: Normalized Chao1 diversity was significantly lower in multiple sclerosis patients than controls, suggesting substantial peripheral T-cell clonal expansion. Direct clustering with F measure revealed strong co-clustering of samples prepared in the same batch, which led to a batch-effect correction. Four to six TRBV segments, including TRBV5-6, TRBV5-1 and TRBV20-1, were significantly more frequent in patients than controls. The control group was slightly older than the multiple sclerosis patient group.

Library method: PCR. Sequencing relied on an Illumina HiSeq 2500. Unique molecular identifiers were incorporated into TCR beta cDNA libraries to reduce PCR and sequencing biases. Per 1 to 10 million input T cells, 500,000 or so cDNA molecules were obtained, such that each molecule approximated one T cell. The same protocol used for the earlier healthy control dataset was applied to prepare and sequence the patient libraries. Within a given batch, samples were prepared together, multiplexed and sequenced on the same HiSeq lane. In the source study's methods: MIGEC handled the raw barcoded reads, throwing out single-read molecular identifier groups before consensus assembly and CDR3 extraction. Clonotype tables were post-analysed with VDJtools, and diversity was normalized by down-sampling all datasets to the smallest sample size. Repertoire overlap clustering matched CDR3 amino acid but not nucleotide sequences to correct batch-related cross-sample contamination. TCRdb reworked the public reads: Q25 trimming with fastp, MiXCR clone assembly, productive beta chains retained. Rows matching on CDR3 protein sequence are summarized as one entry with the most common DNA and genes. TCRdb's processing, not the authors', yielded these V and J calls. This sample gives hundreds of thousands of distinct CDR3 sequences in total; 25% to 30% of them show up just once. The ten top clones hold about 0.5% of the sample.

The receptor was isolated from a girl aged 5 to 17 with multiple sclerosis. What was sequenced was blood. The chain uses TRBV7-2 and TRBJ2-3; the D gene remains uncertain. The encoded CDR3 is CASSLDGLSTDTQYF. DNA sequence: TGTGCCAGCAGCTTAGACGGGTTGAGCACAGATACGCAGTATTTT.